This entry concerns a single TCR beta chain. Diagnosing involved the use of clinical symptoms, serum thyroxine and TRAb, thyroid ultrasound and orbital computed tomography. From RNA transcripts, TCR beta CDR3 regions were amplified. In the first-round RT-PCR of the TCR CDR3, the HTBI primer set was used. MiXCR, run by TCRdb on the multiplex PCR reads, gives a single entry per CDR3 protein. The top ten clones hold approximately 29% of a sample with 300,000 to 500,000 distinct CDR3 sequences, over 11% of them seen once. Trimming left V 7 bases short and J 4 bases short, with 13 bases between. The CDR3 length is 13 residues. The data belong to a study of T cells in Graves' hyperthyroidism and ophthalmopathy.

The source material was blood. The sequence was obtained from a man aged 50 or older with Graves' ophthalmopathy. V gene TRBV12-3 or TRBV12-4 combines with J gene TRBJ1-2, with D possibly matching TRBD1 (5 bases). CDR3 in DNA: TGTGCCAGCAAAACGGACACAGTCTATGGCTACACCTTC. This codes for CASKTDTVYGYTF.